The 25 T cell receptor beta chains below all came from one sample that was sequenced in a study of Graves' ophthalmopathy and Graves' hyperthyroidism. The authors amplified TCR beta CDR3 regions from RNA transcripts. HTBI primers served in a first-round RT-PCR, which a second-round multiplex PCR followed. One entry per CDR3 protein results from TCRdb running MiXCR on the multiplex PCR reads. The sample has roughly 500,000 distinct CDR3 sequences, 13% to 15% seen once. The sample was blood. These receptor sequences come from a young woman with Graves' ophthalmopathy.

This clonotype occurred many times. The V and J genes are TRBV6-5 and TRBJ2-7; possible D gene TRBD2, 6 bases. V was pared by 2 bases and J by 3 bases, with 11 bases between. This CDR3 has 14 residues. Germline CDR1 MNHEY, CDR2 SVGAGI. CDR3 DNA: TGTGCCAGCAGTTACGGGGGGTTACACTACGAGCAGTACTTC. This gives the protein CASSYGGLHYEQYF.

This clonotype was seen at least ten times. The chain is built from TRBV27 and TRBJ1-5; no clear D gene. Looked up from germline, CDR1 is MNHEY and CDR2 is SMNVEV (reference sequence). The CDR3 spans 15 residues. Deletions cut 2 bases from V and 1 base from J, with 9 bases between. CDR3 residues: CASSLNGRSNQPQHF. The CDR3, as DNA: TGTGCCAGCAGTTTAAATGGGAGGAGCAATCAGCCCCAGCATTTT.

Many counts were recorded for this clonotype. This sequence joins TRBV2 and TRBJ2-7, with TRBD2 matching 12 bases. The CDR3 runs 14 residues. Germline trimming cut 4 bases from V and 6 bases from J; bases unmatched to any gene: 4. Germline lookup yields CDR1 SNHLY and CDR2 FYNNEI. CDR3 amino acids: CASSVGLAGSEQYF. For the CDR3, the DNA is TGTGCCAGCAGTGTAGGACTAGCGGGGTCCGAGCAGTACTTC.

This clonotype occurred many times. This chain connects TRBV9 to TRBJ2-7, with 7 bases matching TRBD2. CDR3 length: 13 residues. Germline V gene sequence: CDR1 SGDLS, CDR2 YYNGEE. Trimming took 3 bases from V and 2 from J; bases not matched to a gene: 2. The CDR3 sequence: CASSAGGTYEQYF. CDR3 nucleotide sequence: TGTGCCAGCAGCGCGGGGGGAACCTACGAGCAGTACTTC.

In its sample, this clonotype was seen many times. V is TRBV6-5 and J is TRBJ1-5; D is undetermined. Trimming removed 4 bases at V and 0 bases at J, with 10 bases between. Germline V gene data show CDR1 as MNHEY and CDR2 as SVGAGI. The CDR3 consists of 15 residues. The CDR3, as DNA: TGTGCCAGCAGTTCGACCATTTATAGCAATCAGCCCCAGCATTTT. It specifies CASSSTIYSNQPQHF.

Ten or more counts support this clonotype. A much larger clone differs by one base, so this may be a read error. V gene TRBV12-3 or TRBV12-4 combines with J gene TRBJ2-7; D is undetermined. CDR3 length equals 15 residues. The CDR3 sequence is CVSSPPRTVWDEQYF. In nucleotides, the CDR3 is TGTGTCAGCAGTCCCCCGCGAACGGTCTGGGACGAGCAGTACTTC.

This clonotype came up many times. V and J are TRBV19 and TRBJ1-5; 7 nucleotides align to TRBD1. The CDR3 spans 18 residues. Trimming took 3 bases from V and 2 from J; bases not matched to a gene: 13. The V gene's germline CDR1 is LNHDA and CDR2 SQIVND (reference sequence). This CDR3 reads CASSIYQGQARGNQPQHF. DNA of the CDR3: TGTGCCAGTAGTATCTACCAAGGACAGGCGAGGGGCAATCAGCCCCAGCATTTT.

This clonotype was seen many times. The J gene is TRBJ1-6, the V gene TRBV6-1, with unresolved D. Germline V CDR1 and CDR2: MNHNS, SASEGT. V gave up 1 base and J gave up 9 bases, with 7 bases separating them. This CDR3 is built from 13 residues. CDR3 nucleotides: TGTGCCAGCAGTGAAGAGGGTGCTTCACCCCTCCACTTT. Translated, it gives CASSEEGASPLHF.

The chain carries TRBV20-1 and TRBJ1-6, with TRBD1 identical over 10 bases. This CDR3 is 15 amino acids long. Germline-derived CDR1 and CDR2 are DFQATT and SNEGSKA (reference sequence). V lost 6 bases to trimming and J lost 6 bases; unmatched junction nucleotides: 8. CDR3 nucleotide sequence: TGCAGTGCCGAGCCCCGGGACAGGGGTAATTCACCCCTCCACTTT. The encoded protein is CSAEPRDRGNSPLHF.

The chain is built from TRBV24-1 and TRBJ1-5, with 7 nucleotides matching TRBD1. Unmatched junction bases numbered 6, after V lost 2 bases and J lost 3 bases. CDR3 length: 16 amino acids. Germline CDR1 reads KGHDR; CDR2 reads SFDVKD. CDR3 in amino acids: CATSDSRTGLNQPQHF. The DNA for the CDR3 is TGTGCCACCAGTGATTCAAGGACAGGTCTCAATCAGCCCCAGCATTTT.

This clonotype was observed once. An end of the junction differs from the germline gene, which may be a read error. The chain joins TRBV3-1 to TRBJ1-2, with D perhaps matching TRBD1 (5 bases). The germline CDR1 and CDR2 sequences are LGHDT and YNNKEL (reference sequence). This CDR3 contains 14 residues. The CDR3 is CVSSPRQGSYGYTF. In DNA form, the CDR3 reads TGTGTCAGCAGCCCTCGGCAGGGTAGCTATGGCTACACCTTC.

This clonotype was found a few times. The rearrangement links TRBV28 to TRBJ2-7, with no clear D. The germline CDR1 and CDR2 sequences are MDHEN and SYDVKM. CDR3 size: 14 residues. V dropped 2 bases and J dropped 0 bases, with 8 bases sitting between them. The CDR3 protein is CASSLDQVSYEQYF. CDR3 coding DNA: TGTGCCAGCAGTTTAGATCAGGTCTCCTACGAGCAGTACTTC.

This clonotype was detected ten times or more. The chain carries TRBV6-5 and TRBJ1-1; no clear D. The ends were cut back, 8 bases at V and 2 bases at J, with 15 bases in the middle. Looked up from germline, CDR1 is MNHEY and CDR2 is SVGAGI. There are 14 residues in the CDR3. The CDR3 bases are TGTGCCAGCTCAGTGGCTGGACCTAACACTGAAGCTTTCTTT. Its protein product is CASSVAGPNTEAFF.

The chain combines TRBV24-1 with TRBJ1-1; 10 bases agree with TRBD1. Germline V gene lookup returns CDR1 KGHDR and CDR2 SFDVKD. The CDR3 runs 13 residues. The V and J ends lost 8 bases and 4 bases, in that order; junction bases with no gene match: 3. CDR3 loop: CATMGQGTTEAFF. CDR3 in DNA: TGTGCCACCATGGGACAGGGGACCACTGAAGCTTTCTTT.

This clonotype was seen repeatedly, ten times or more. Likely a read error: the CDR3 ends without its conserved phenylalanine or tryptophan. The DNA is omitted, as the CDR3 cannot be located on it reliably, and the CDR3 follows TCRdb's listing. This chain joins TRBV29-1 and TRBJ1-1; the DNA was not compared with TRBD1, the D call given in the table. The CDR3 sequence runs 11 residues, both termini included. The germline gives CDR1 SQVTM, CDR2 ANQGSEA. The CDR3: CSVEALAGPFL.

Concerning this clonotype: The CDR3 does not end in the conserved phenylalanine or tryptophan, so this is likely a read error. CDR3 nucleotide sequence: TGTGCCAGCAGCTCCCAGGGAAATCAGCCCCAGCATTTG. Translation gives CASSSQGNQPQHL. The chain is built from TRBV7-8 and TRBJ1-5; tentative D call: TRBD1 (5 bases). The length of the CDR3 is 13 residues. V was cut by 4 bases and J by 4 bases, with 8 bases left in between. From germline, CDR1 is SGHVS and CDR2 FQNEAQ.

In its sample, this clonotype was seen many times. V and J are TRBV2 and TRBJ2-7; 7 nucleotides align to TRBD2. CDR3 size: 15 residues. The trim removed 6 bases at V and 0 bases at J, leaving 8 bases unmatched. CDR1 and CDR2 from the germline V gene are SNHLY and FYNNEI. CDR3 residues: CASRPLAGPSYEQYF. The DNA of the CDR3 is TGTGCCAGCAGACCATTAGCGGGTCCCTCCTACGAGCAGTACTTC.

This clonotype was detected many times. This chain joins TRBV9 and TRBJ2-5, with a tentative D call TRBD1 (5 bases). The CDR3 sequence is 14 residues long. CDR1 is SGDLS, CDR2 YYNGEE, per germline. The V end was cut by 0 bases, the J end by 3 bases, with 9 bases between. This chain's CDR3 is CASSVGVGEETQYF. CDR3 coding DNA: TGTGCCAGCAGCGTAGGGGTAGGGGAAGAGACCCAGTACTTC.

This clonotype was detected ten times or more. The genes are TRBV20-1 and TRBJ1-1; D remains ambiguous. The CDR3 is made up of 15 amino acids. The germline CDR1 and CDR2 sequences are DFQATT and SNEGSKA (reference sequence). V was trimmed by 0 bases and J by 0 bases, leaving 11 bases between them. The DNA for the CDR3 is TGCAGTGCTAGAGATCCTCGGCAAGTGAACACTGAAGCTTTCTTT. It codes for CSARDPRQVNTEAFF.

This clonotype appeared a few times. The chain couples TRBV18 to TRBJ2-6; D unresolved. This CDR3 region has 16 residues. Deletions cut 2 bases from V and 0 bases from J, with 8 bases between. Germline values: CDR1 KGHSH, CDR2 LQKENI. The CDR3 coding sequence is TGTGCCAGCTCACCAAACCCTAGCTCTGGGGCCAACGTCCTGACTTTC. Translated, it gives CASSPNPSSGANVLTF.

This clonotype was seen repeatedly, ten times or more. This rearrangement joins TRBV29-1 to TRBJ2-7; D unresolved. V lost 6 bases to trimming and J lost 0 bases, with 9 bases between them. The CDR3 covers 12 residues. Germline CDR1 and CDR2: SQVTM and ANQGSEA. Written as DNA, the CDR3 is TGCAGCGTAAGGCTTCCCTCCTACGAGCAGTACTTC. Protein product: CSVRLPSYEQYF.

The CDR3 protein is CAWSVSGVAFF. In DNA form, the CDR3 reads TGTGCCTGGAGTGTATCAGGGGTAGCTTTCTTT. This chain links TRBV30 with TRBJ1-1, with D perhaps matching TRBD1 (6 bases). Trimming left V 0 bases short and J 10 bases short, with 9 bases between. CDR3 size: 11 residues. Germline CDR1 reads GTSNPN; CDR2 reads SVGIG (reference sequence).

Turning to this clonotype: This CDR3 is missing its conserved last phenylalanine or tryptophan, likely due to a read error. The chain has TRBV11-2 and TRBJ1-1, with D uncertain. The CDR3 spans 12 residues. CDR1 and CDR2 (germline): SGHAT, FQNNGV. The V end was cut by 9 bases, the J end by 6 bases, with 14 bases between. The CDR3 coding sequence is TGTGCCAGTAGCCCCCGAGGTGCTGAAGCTTTCTAT. This translates into CASSPRGAEAFY.

This clonotype was seen ten or more times. A read error is likely, as this CDR3 ends without the conserved phenylalanine or tryptophan. The V call is TRBV28, the J call TRBJ2-4; 7 bases map to TRBD2. With V trimmed by 4 bases and J by 0 bases, 6 bases remained unmatched. The CDR3 is 16 residues long. Germline lookup yields CDR1 MDHEN and CDR2 SYDVKM. The CDR3 reads CASSSAGDLAKNIQYL. Written as DNA, the CDR3 is TGTGCCAGCAGTTCGGCGGGGGATCTAGCCAAAAACATTCAGTACCTC.

The V and J genes are TRBV5-1 and TRBJ2-7; D unclear. The CDR3 extends over 14 amino acids. Trimming pared 1 base from V and 0 bases from J, leaving 8 bases between. From germline, CDR1 is SGHRS and CDR2 YFSETQ. The CDR3: CASSLPTVSYEQYF. The CDR3 DNA reads as TGCGCCAGCAGCTTGCCGACCGTCTCCTACGAGCAGTACTTC.